This T cell receptor (beta chain) was sequenced for a study of memory CD4+ T cells and cytomegalovirus serostatus. On the study more broadly: This sample comes from healthy Belgian adults, eight or nine CMV seropositive, about 23 seronegative. Study results and caveats: CD4+ memory repertoires contained about 40% of the 164 reported CMV TCRbeta sequences.

Only one count was recorded for this clone. Antigen unknown. The CDR3 contains 12 residues. Germline V gene lookup returns CDR1 SQVTM and CDR2 ANQGSEA. V lost 7 bases to trimming and J lost 4 bases, with 12 bases between them. Single viable CD3+CD4+CD8-CD45RO+ cells were sorted as the memory CD4+ T cells. CMV serostatus came from serum IgG against pp150, pp28, p38, p52. Assay: immunoSEQ multiplex PCR; the TCRdb copy retains only in-frame clones and omits some. The top ten hold more than 0.8% of the sample, which has 50,000 to 75,000 clones, more than 75% seen once. This TCR was recovered from an adult in good health and CMV-seronegative. Sequences were obtained from memory CD4+ T cells from blood. V gene TRBV29-1 combines with J gene TRBJ2-3; D unresolved. The CDR3 protein is CSAAADSDTQYF. CDR3 DNA sequence: TGCAGCGCCGCCGCCGATTCAGATACGCAGTATTTT.